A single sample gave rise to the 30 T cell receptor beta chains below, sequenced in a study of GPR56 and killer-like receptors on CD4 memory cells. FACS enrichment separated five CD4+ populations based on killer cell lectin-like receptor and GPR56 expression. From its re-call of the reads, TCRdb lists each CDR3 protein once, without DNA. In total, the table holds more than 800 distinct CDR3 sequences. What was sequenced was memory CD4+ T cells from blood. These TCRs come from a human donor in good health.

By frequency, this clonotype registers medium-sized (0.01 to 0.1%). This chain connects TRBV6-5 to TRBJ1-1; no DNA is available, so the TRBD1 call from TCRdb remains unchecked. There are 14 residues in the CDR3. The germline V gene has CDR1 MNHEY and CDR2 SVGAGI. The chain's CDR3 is CASSSLTGGTEAFF.

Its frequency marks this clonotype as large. The CDR3 region is CASSPETVVASGMPQHF. The chain couples TRBV19 to TRBJ1-5; TCRdb selects TRBD1, and the lack of DNA leaves this call unchecked. The CDR3 extends over 17 amino acids. Germline V gene sequence: CDR1 LNHDA, CDR2 SQIVND (reference sequence).

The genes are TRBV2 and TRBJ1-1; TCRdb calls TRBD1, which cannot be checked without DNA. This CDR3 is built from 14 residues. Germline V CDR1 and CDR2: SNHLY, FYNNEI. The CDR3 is CASIRTLMNTEAFF.

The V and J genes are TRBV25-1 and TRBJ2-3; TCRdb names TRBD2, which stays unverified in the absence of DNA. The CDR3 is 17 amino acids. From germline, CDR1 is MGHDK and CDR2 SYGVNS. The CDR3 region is CASSESTSGSKGDTQYF.

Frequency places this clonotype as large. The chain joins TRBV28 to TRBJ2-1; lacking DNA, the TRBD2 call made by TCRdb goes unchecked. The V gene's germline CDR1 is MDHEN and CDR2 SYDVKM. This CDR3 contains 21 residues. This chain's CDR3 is CASSRDTGTSGRARQNNEQFF.

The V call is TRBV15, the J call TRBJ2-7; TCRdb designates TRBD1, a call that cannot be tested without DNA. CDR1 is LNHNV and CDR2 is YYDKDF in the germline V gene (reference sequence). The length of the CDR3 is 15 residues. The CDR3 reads CATSISSGASYEQYF.

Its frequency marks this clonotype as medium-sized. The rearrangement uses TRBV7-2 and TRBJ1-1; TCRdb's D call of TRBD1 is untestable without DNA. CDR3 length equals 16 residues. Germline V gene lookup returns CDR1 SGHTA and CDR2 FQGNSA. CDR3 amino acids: CASSLWGAGLGAEAFF.

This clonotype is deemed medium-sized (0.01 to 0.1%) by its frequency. The chain's CDR3 is CASSQEGTNYNEQFF. This chain joins TRBV25-1 and TRBJ2-1; lacking DNA, the TRBD1 call made by TCRdb goes unchecked. CDR1 and CDR2 from the germline V gene are MGHDK and SYGVNS. This CDR3 region has 15 residues.

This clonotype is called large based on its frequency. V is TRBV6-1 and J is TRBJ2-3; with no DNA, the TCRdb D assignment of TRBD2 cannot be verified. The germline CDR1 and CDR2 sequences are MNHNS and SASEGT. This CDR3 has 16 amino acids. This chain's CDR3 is CAIDGGGARRTDTQYF.

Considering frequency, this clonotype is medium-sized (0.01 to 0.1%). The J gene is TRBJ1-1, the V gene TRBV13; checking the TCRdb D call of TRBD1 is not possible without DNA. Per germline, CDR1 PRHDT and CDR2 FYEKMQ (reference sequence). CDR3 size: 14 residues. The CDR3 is CASSTGRLNTEAFF.

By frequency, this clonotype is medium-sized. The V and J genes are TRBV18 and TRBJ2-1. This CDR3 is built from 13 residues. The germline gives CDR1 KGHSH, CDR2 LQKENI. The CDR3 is CASSPYNYNEQFF.

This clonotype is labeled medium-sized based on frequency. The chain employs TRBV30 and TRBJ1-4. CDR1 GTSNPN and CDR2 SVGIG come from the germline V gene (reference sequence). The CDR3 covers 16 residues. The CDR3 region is CAWSDLPGRWNEKLFF.

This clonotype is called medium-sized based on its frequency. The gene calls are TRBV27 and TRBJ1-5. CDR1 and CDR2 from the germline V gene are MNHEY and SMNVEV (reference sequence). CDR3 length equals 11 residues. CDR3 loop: CASRQNQPQHF.

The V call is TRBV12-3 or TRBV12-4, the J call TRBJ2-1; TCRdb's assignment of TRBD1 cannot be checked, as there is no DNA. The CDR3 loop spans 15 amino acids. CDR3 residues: CASTKTQRDNNEQFF.

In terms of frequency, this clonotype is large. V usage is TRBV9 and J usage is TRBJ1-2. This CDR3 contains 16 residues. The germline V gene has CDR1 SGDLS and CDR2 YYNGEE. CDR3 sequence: CASSVGVGGTGYGYTF.

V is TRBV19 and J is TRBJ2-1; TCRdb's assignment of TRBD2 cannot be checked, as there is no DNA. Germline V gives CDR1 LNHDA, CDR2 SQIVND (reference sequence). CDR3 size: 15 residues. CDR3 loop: CASGTSGGTYNEQFF.

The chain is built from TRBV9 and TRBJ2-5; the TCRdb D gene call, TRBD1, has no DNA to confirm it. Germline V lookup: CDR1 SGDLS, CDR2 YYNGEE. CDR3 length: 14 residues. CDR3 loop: CASSVGTGSETQYF.

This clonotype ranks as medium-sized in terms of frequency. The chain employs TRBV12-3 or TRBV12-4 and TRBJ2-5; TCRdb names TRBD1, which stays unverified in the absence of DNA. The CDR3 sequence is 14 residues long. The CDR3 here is CASSLGQVSETQYF.

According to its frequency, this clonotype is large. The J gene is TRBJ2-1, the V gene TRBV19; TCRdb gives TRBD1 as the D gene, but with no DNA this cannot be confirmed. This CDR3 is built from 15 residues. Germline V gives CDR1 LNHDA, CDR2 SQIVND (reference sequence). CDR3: CASNGPHRVHNEQFF.

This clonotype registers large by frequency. The CDR3 loop is CASRRLAGANTGELFF. This chain joins TRBV27 and TRBJ2-2; as DNA is missing, the TRBD2 call by TCRdb cannot be tested. Germline V gene lookup returns CDR1 MNHEY and CDR2 SMNVEV (reference sequence). The CDR3 is 16 amino acids.

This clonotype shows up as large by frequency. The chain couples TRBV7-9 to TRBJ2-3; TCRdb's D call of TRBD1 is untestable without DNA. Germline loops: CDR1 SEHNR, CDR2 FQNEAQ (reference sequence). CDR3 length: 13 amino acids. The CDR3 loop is CASSPRGPDTQYF. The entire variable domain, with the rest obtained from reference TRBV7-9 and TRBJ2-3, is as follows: DTGVSQNPRHKITKRGQNVTFRCDPISEHNRLYWYRQTLGQGPEFLTYFQNEAQLEKSRLLSDRFSAERPKGSFSTLEIQRTEQGDSAMYLCASSPRGPDTQYFGPGTRLTVL.

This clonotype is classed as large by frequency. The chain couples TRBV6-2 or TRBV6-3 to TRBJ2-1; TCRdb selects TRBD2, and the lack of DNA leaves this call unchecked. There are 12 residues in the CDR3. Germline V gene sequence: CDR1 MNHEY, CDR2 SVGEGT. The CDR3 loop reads CASSRLANEQFF.

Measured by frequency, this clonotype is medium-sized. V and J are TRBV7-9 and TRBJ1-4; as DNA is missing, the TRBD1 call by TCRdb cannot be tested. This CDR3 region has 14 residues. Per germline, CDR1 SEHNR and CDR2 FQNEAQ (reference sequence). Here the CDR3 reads CASSPGREEEKLFF. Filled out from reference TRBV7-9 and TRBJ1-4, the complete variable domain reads DTGVSQNPRHKITKRGQNVTFRCDPISEHNRLYWYRQTLGQGPEFLTYFQNEAQLEKSRLLSDRFSAERPKGSFSTLEIQRTEQGDSAMYLCASSPGREEEKLFFGSGTQLSVL.

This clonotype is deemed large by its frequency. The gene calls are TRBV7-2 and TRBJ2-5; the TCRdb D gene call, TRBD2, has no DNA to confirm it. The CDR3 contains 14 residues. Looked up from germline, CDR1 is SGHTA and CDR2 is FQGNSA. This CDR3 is CASSLGLAGETQYF.

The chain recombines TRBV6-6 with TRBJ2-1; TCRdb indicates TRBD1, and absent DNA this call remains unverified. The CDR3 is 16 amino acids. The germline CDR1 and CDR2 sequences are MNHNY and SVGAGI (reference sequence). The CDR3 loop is CASSYSGTGVYNEQFF.

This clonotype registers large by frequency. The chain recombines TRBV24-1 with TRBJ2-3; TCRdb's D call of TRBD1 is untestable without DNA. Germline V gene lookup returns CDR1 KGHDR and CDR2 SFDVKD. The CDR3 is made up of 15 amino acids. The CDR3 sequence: CATSDSDSLGDTQYF.

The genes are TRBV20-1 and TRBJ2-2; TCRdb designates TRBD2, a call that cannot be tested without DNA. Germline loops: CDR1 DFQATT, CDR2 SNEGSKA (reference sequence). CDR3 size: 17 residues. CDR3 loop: CSARDQGKGSNTGELFF.

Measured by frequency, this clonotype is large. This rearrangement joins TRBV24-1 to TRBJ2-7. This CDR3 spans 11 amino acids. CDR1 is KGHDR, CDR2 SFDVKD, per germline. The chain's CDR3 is CATSATYEQYF.

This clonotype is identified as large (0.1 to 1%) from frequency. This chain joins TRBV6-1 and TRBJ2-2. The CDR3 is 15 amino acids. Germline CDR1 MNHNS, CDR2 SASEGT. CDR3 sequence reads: CASSETTANTGELFF.

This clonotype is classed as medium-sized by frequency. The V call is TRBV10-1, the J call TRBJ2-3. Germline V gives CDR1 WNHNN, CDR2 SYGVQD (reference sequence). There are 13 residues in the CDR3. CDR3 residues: CASSDGNTDTQYF.